This TCR beta chain comes out of a study of cytomegalovirus exposure and HLA in healthy donors. For the study at large: The approximately 670 first-cohort repertoires shared a platform with the 110 or so validation repertoires, as reported in a later analysis. Findings and limits, study-wide: The finding came from a later analysis; first-cohort TCR clusters tended to co-occur in the 130 or so validation repertoires. The classifier was said to identify cytomegalovirus status with high specificity and sensitivity.

This clone was detected a few times. No antigen is known for it. Sequencing was performed with immunoSEQ multiplex PCR; in TCRdb, only in-frame clones are kept and a portion is missing. This sample has over 200,000 clones, with less than 95% found just once. This CDR3 is built from 15 residues. Germline-derived CDR1 and CDR2 are SGHDN and FVKESK. Losses at the gene ends were 1 base for V and 1 base for J; bases not matched to a gene: 3. The clonotype originates from a woman in her twenties or thirties in good health and CMV-seronegative. What was sequenced was PBMCs. The chain combines TRBV14 with TRBJ1-1; TRBD1 aligns across 7 bases. This CDR3 reads CASSQAAGGNTEAFF. CDR3 DNA sequence: TGTGCCAGCAGCCAAGCGGCAGGGGGGAACACTGAAGCTTTCTTT.